This TCR beta chain is drawn from a study of blood T cell repertoires in COVID-19. As for the study in general: T cells, B-cell-depleted T cells, or PBMCs supplied cDNA or gDNA.

A word on this clone: The same CDR3 also results from other DNA sequences found in this sample.

Germline V CDR1 and CDR2: KGHSH, LQKENI. CDR3 length: 12 residues. Trimming pared 6 bases from V and 2 bases from J, leaving 7 bases between. In terms of age and location, participants ranged from roughly 18 to 95 years and lived in about 25 US areas. Up to 2 weeks before entering the study, exposed participants had met a COVID-19 case. The assay was immunoSEQ multiplex PCR, and TCRdb's table has in-frame clones only and misses some. The sample includes under 300,000 clones, roughly 84% seen only once; the top ten take more than 6.5%. The TCR comes from a woman between 45 and 60 years old who had been exposed to COVID-19. The specimen was PBMCs or T cells enriched from blood (not recorded which). The chain employs TRBV18 and TRBJ1-1; TRBD1 might be the D (5 bases). The CDR3 region has the DNA TGTGCCAGCTCGACAGCTAACACTGAAGCTTTCTTT. As protein: CASSTANTEAFF.